This TCR beta chain was sequenced for a study of T-cell memory formation after mild COVID-19 (dated by TCRdb to the early 2020s). At the level of the whole study: TCR sequence clusters from the two donors were largely donor specific. In a couple of donors, T-cell clones that expanded and contracted after mild COVID-19 were tracked by sequencing TCRalpha and TCRbeta repertoires over time. The cohort was made up of two young adult volunteers, one female and one male, who were previously healthy. What the authors observed across the whole study: The detection of some responding clones in pre-infection memory suggests that pre-existing cross-reactive memory T cells joined the SARS-CoV-2 response. Only a couple of mild cases were covered in the study, and larger cohorts including severe cases with pre-infection samples were considered necessary. Contracting CD4+ clones were located mainly in the CM and EM memory subsets, whereas CD8+ clones were found to be enriched in EMRA. Balanced CD4/CD8 phenotypes were observed for clones contracting from day 15 to 85, whereas a bias towards CD4+ was observed for a second wave of clones expanding from day 15 to 37. SARS-CoV-2 specificity was not confirmed for the second-wave clones peaking on day 37.

Comments on this clonotype: Its antigen is unknown. No much larger clonotype is one base removed from it; base qualities were not supplied.

PBMCs were isolated by Ficoll-Paque density gradient centrifugation. Sequenced on an Illumina NovaSeq 6000. Using 5'RACE with constant-segment primers, TCRalpha and TCRbeta cDNA libraries were constructed, with sample barcodes and unique molecular identifiers added in the process. RNA was extracted from every sample with Trizol reagent. Libraries were amplified in two PCR steps, with a second sample barcode and Illumina TruSeq adapters added in the second step. The libraries were sequenced on an Illumina NovaSeq using 2 x 150 bp paired-end reads. In the source study's methods: With migec v1.2.7, reads were demultiplexed and then collapsed into UMI-guided consensus sequences. Using mixcr v2.1.11, UMI consensuses were aligned to TRA and TRB V and J templates and then assembled into clonotypes. A clonotype was counted as expanded or contracted only when both edgeR and NoisET called the clonotype significant, with the noise models trained on biological replicates. For edgeR calls, the cutoffs were a false discovery rate-adjusted p below 0.01 and a log2 fold-change threshold of 1. As an exploratory analysis of dynamics, max-normalized trajectories of the 1000 most abundant clonotypes were examined by PCA with hierarchical clustering. Separately sequenced CD4+ and CD8+ repertoires were used to assign the CD4 or CD8 phenotype of responding clones. TCRdb ran its own pipeline on the public reads, namely fastp trimming at Q25 and MiXCR clone calling, and kept in-frame beta chains. Here each entry gathers all rows of one CDR3 protein and keeps the most common genes and DNA. TCRdb's processing, not the authors', yielded these V and J calls. The sample table lists 350,000 to 450,000 distinct CDR3 sequences, 24% of them with a count of one. 8.5% to 10% of the sample lies in the top ten.

The germline V end is reduced by 6 bases and the J end by 2 bases; junction bases left unmatched: 12. Sequences DFQATT (CDR1) and SNEGSKA (CDR2) are obtained from the germline V gene (reference sequence). From the cysteine through the phenylalanine, the CDR3 covers 16 amino acids. The entry retains the CDR3 DNA only, 48 bases that are in frame from base 1. Sequenced: PBMCs or a T cell subset sorted from them (not recorded which). The receptor was isolated from an adult woman who had mild COVID-19 (a few samples of this study predate the infection). The sample titles of this study are shuffled in the database, so cell type and time point are left out; the donor was told from shared clones. This chain joins TRBV20-1 to TRBJ2-1, with 8 bases matching TRBD1. CDR3 protein: CSALARDRQAYNEQFF. The nucleotide sequence reads TGCAGTGCCTTGGCCCGGGACAGGCAAGCCTACAATGAGCAGTTCTTC.